These T cell receptor beta chains were read from a single sample in a study of shared clonotypes between healthy human individuals. Some clones are missing from TCRdb's copy, which holds only in-frame ones; the method was immunoSEQ multiplex PCR. Altogether around 720,000 clones are present, around 73% being singletons, with the ten largest covering more than 1.5%. The sample consisted of memory CD4+ T cells sorted from blood. These receptors all stem from a woman aged 30 to 39 in good health. Both conserved end residues are part of each CDR3. The D gene is left open where the match is weak. Clone size is shown for a subset of rows, as once, few, many or a class of expanded clone.

J: TRBJ1-4
V: TRBV7-9
D: -
size: -
DNA: TGTGCCAGCAGGGAGGCTTCTACTAGAGGAAAACTGTTTTTT
CDR3: CASREASTRGKLFF

J: TRBJ1-1
V: TRBV29-1
D: -
size: -
DNA: TGCAGCGTTGCCGACAGTTGGGCTTTCTTT
CDR3: CSVADSWAFF

J: TRBJ1-5
V: TRBV11-2
D: -
size: -
DNA: TGTGCCAGCAGCTTGTTGGGGGATGGCAATCAGCCCCAGCATTTT
CDR3: CASSLLGDGNQPQHF

J: TRBJ2-7
V: TRBV19
D: TRBD2
size: -
DNA: TGTGCCAGTAGTATAGGAGCTGCGGGAGGAACCTACGAGCAGTACTTC
CDR3: CASSIGAAGGTYEQYF

J: TRBJ1-1
V: TRBV19
D: -
size: -
DNA: TGTGCCAGTAGTCTCCTGACAGCTTTGAACACTGAAGCTTTCTTT
CDR3: CASSLLTALNTEAFF

J: TRBJ1-2
V: TRBV10-1
D: -
size: many
DNA: TGCGCCAGCAGTGTTTCGGGGACCTATGGCTACACCTTC
CDR3: CASSVSGTYGYTF

J: TRBJ1-2
V: TRBV7-9
D: TRBD1
size: once
DNA: TGTGCCAGCAGCCGGGGACAGGGATATGGCTACACCTTC
CDR3: CASSRGQGYGYTF

J: TRBJ1-1
V: TRBV27
D: -
size: -
DNA: TGTGCCAGCAGTCCTACTGCGACGGCTTTCTTT
CDR3: CASSPTATAFF

J: TRBJ2-5
V: TRBV6-1
D: TRBD2
size: many
DNA: TGTGCCAGCAGTCGCGGGACTAGCGGGCAAGAGACCCAGTACTTC
CDR3: CASSRGTSGQETQYF

J: TRBJ2-7
V: TRBV7-2
D: -
size: -
DNA: TGTGCCAGCAACCACCCAGGGGCCGTGTTATACGAGCAGTACTTC
CDR3: CASNHPGAVLYEQYF

J: TRBJ2-7
V: TRBV6-5
D: -
size: -
DNA: TGTGCCAGCAGTTACCAGGGCCGCAACTACGAGCAGTACTTC
CDR3: CASSYQGRNYEQYF

J: TRBJ1-1
V: TRBV7-2
D: TRBD1
size: -
DNA: TGTGCCAGCAGCTTAGGGGACAGGGTTCGGGCTGAAGCTTTCTTT
CDR3: CASSLGDRVRAEAFF

J: TRBJ2-1
V: TRBV28
D: -
size: -
DNA: TGTGCCAGCAGTTTACCTGGGGATGAGCAGTTCTTC
CDR3: CASSLPGDEQFF

J: TRBJ2-7
V: TRBV9
D: TRBD1
size: -
DNA: TGTGCCAGCAGCGTAGCGCCAGGGGGCGCCTACGAGCAGTACTTC
CDR3: CASSVAPGGAYEQYF

J: TRBJ2-7
V: TRBV28
D: TRBD2
size: few
DNA: TGTGCCAGCAGTCTCGGGGGGGACGGAGAGTCCTACGAGCAGTACTTC
CDR3: CASSLGGDGESYEQYF

J: TRBJ2-4
V: TRBV5-1
D: TRBD2
size: -
DNA: TGCGCCAGCAGCTCGGAAGGACTAGCGGGAGGGCCTACCAAAAACATTCAGTACTTC
CDR3: CASSSEGLAGGPTKNIQYF

J: TRBJ2-7
V: TRBV9
D: TRBD2
size: -
DNA: TGTGCCAGCAGCGTAGTAGCGGGAGCGGGCTACGAGCAGTACTTC
CDR3: CASSVVAGAGYEQYF

J: TRBJ1-1
V: TRBV7-9
D: -
size: -
DNA: TGTGCCAGCAGCTCCCGACAGCACCGTATCCCTTTCTTT
CDR3: CASSSRQHRIPFF